This passage covers 20 T cell receptor beta chains from one sample sequenced in a study of T-cell memory formation after mild COVID-19. TCRdb redid the calling of the 5' RACE reads with MiXCR, one entry per CDR3 protein. The sample holds around 430,000 distinct CDR3 sequences, approximately 16% seen once. Sequenced material: PBMCs or a T cell subset sorted from them (not recorded which). The receptors stem from a man between 18 and 35 years old who had mild COVID-19 (a few samples of this study predate the infection). Cell type and time point are not known.

This clonotype was seen a single time. At one boundary the junction diverges from the germline segment, which might be a read error. This chain connects TRBV7-9 to TRBJ1-2; 7 positions agree with TRBD1. Germline V gives CDR1 SEHNR, CDR2 FQNEAQ (reference sequence). The length of the CDR3 is 15 residues. The CDR3 bases are TGTGCCAGCAGCGTAGCCCTCCGGGACAGCTATGGCTACACCTTC. It encodes CASSVALRDSYGYTF.

The V and J genes are TRBV20-1 and TRBJ2-1; a possible D gene is TRBD1 (5 bases). The V end was cut by 3 bases, the J end by 5 bases, with 11 bases between. The CDR3 is 13 amino acids. Per the germline V gene, CDR1 is DFQATT and CDR2 is SNEGSKA (reference sequence). CDR3 DNA sequence: TGCAGTGCTAGGAGTCCGACAGACAATGAGCAGTTCTTC. Translation: CSARSPTDNEQFF.

V is TRBV24-1 and J is TRBJ2-1; D call uncertain. The CDR3 covers 13 residues. Germline assignment: CDR1 KGHDR and CDR2 SFDVKD. The germline V and J ends were trimmed by 9 bases and 4 bases, with 12 bases remaining between them. CDR3 coding DNA: TGTGCCACCGACACATACCCATACAATGAGCAGTTCTTC. This translates into CATDTYPYNEQFF.

The chain uses TRBV20-1 and TRBJ2-4; TRBD1 is a possible D gene (5 bases). From germline, CDR1 is DFQATT and CDR2 SNEGSKA (reference sequence). This CDR3 comprises 17 residues. V lost 0 bases to trimming and J lost 1 base, with 16 bases between them. Here the CDR3 reads CSARDLKGPTAKNIQYF. The CDR3 region has the DNA TGCAGTGCTAGAGATCTGAAGGGGCCGACTGCCAAAAACATTCAGTACTTC.

The chain uses TRBV4-3 and TRBJ1-1; maybe TRBD1 (5 bases). Germline loops: CDR1 LGHNA, CDR2 YSLEER. The CDR3 loop spans 16 amino acids. The V end was cut by 0 bases, the J end by 3 bases, with 14 bases between. The CDR3 spells CASSQESRTGHTEAFF. DNA of the CDR3: TGCGCCAGCAGCCAAGAATCGAGAACGGGGCACACTGAAGCTTTCTTT.

This clonotype came up a few times. This sequence joins TRBV6-5 and TRBJ1-2; 7 nucleotides line up with TRBD1. Per the germline V gene, CDR1 is MNHEY and CDR2 is SVGAGI. This CDR3 is built from 14 residues. Losses at the gene ends were 5 bases for V and 5 bases for J; bases not matched to a gene: 8. DNA for the CDR3: TGTGCCAGCAGTGCGGGACAGCTGCCATATGGCTACACCTTC. It codes for CASSAGQLPYGYTF.

This clonotype showed up just a few times. V usage is TRBV4-3 and J usage is TRBJ2-5; possibly TRBD2 for D (5 bases). Germline V gene data show CDR1 as LGHNA and CDR2 as YSLEER. Deletions cut 3 bases from V and 4 bases from J, with 15 bases between. The CDR3 has 15 amino acids. CDR3 nucleotide sequence: TGCGCCAGCAGCCAGCAATCTAGCTGGGGAGAGACCCAGTACTTC. As protein: CASSQQSSWGETQYF.

DNA for the CDR3: TGCAGCGTTGAAGATTTCCCATCATCGACCTCGGCAGTC. Translation gives CSVEDFPSSTSAV. This chain joins TRBV29-1 and TRBJ2-7; D is uncertain. Germline CDR1 reads SQVTM; CDR2 reads ANQGSEA. This CDR3 contains 13 residues.

This clonotype has a count of ten or more. The chain joins TRBV21-1 to TRBJ2-7; the table's D gene call, TRBD1, was not cross checked with the DNA. TRBV21-1 is deemed a pseudogene. The length of the CDR3 is 16 residues. CDR3 protein: CASSKVAGTGVFEQYV. DNA for the CDR3: TGTGCCAGCAGCAAAGTAGCTGGGACAGGGGTATTCGAGCAGTACGTC.

The chain employs TRBV7-9 and TRBJ2-7; D call uncertain. V was clipped by 2 bases and J by 0 bases, with 8 bases between them. The CDR3 consists of 14 residues. CDR1 and CDR2 from the germline V gene are SEHNR and FQNEAQ (reference sequence). The CDR3 nucleotides read TGTGCCAGCAGCTTATCGGAGAGCTCCTACGAGCAGTACTTC. This sequence encodes CASSLSESSYEQYF. Filled out from reference TRBV7-9 and TRBJ2-7, the complete variable domain reads DTGVSQNPRHKITKRGQNVTFRCDPISEHNRLYWYRQTLGQGPEFLTYFQNEAQLEKSRLLSDRFSAERPKGSFSTLEIQRTEQGDSAMYLCASSLSESSYEQYFGPGTRLTVT.

V is TRBV6-2 or TRBV6-3 and J is TRBJ2-3; unclear D gene. The CDR3 covers 16 residues. V was clipped by 0 bases and J by 0 bases, with 10 bases between them. Germline V gene lookup returns CDR1 MNHEY and CDR2 SVGEGT. CDR3 amino acids: CASSYSDAGSTDTQYF. As DNA, the CDR3 is TGTGCCAGCAGTTACTCGGACGCCGGGAGCACAGATACGCAGTATTTT.

This clonotype was detected a few times. V gene TRBV20-1 combines with J gene TRBJ2-7; 7 positions match TRBD1. Per the germline V gene, CDR1 is DFQATT and CDR2 is SNEGSKA (reference sequence). V shed 6 bases and J 6 bases; nucleotides not matched to a gene: 11. The CDR3 is 13 residues long. This CDR3 reads CSAPRQGLVEQYV. DNA for the CDR3: TGCAGTGCCCCGAGACAGGGTCTCGTCGAGCAGTACGTC.

The chain uses TRBV6-5 and TRBJ2-3; 8 positions match TRBD2. V shed 2 bases and J 1 base; nucleotides not matched to a gene: 5. The germline V gene has CDR1 MNHEY and CDR2 SVGAGI. This CDR3 spans 16 amino acids. The CDR3 loop is CASSYPHGGGTDTQYF. The CDR3 nucleotides read TGTGCCAGCAGTTACCCCCACGGGGGGGGCACAGATACGCAGTATTTT.

The CDR3 loop reads CASSSTRVYTF. DNA of the CDR3: TGTGCCAGCAGCTCCACCAGGGTCTACACCTTC. The chain links TRBV7-2 to TRBJ1-2; a possible D gene is TRBD1 (5 bases). V was clipped by 4 bases and J by 10 bases, with 10 bases between them. The CDR3 contains 11 residues. Germline CDR1 is SGHTA and CDR2 is FQGNSA.

This clonotype was seen many times. The rearrangement uses TRBV12-3 or TRBV12-4 and TRBJ1-3; D remains unclear. This CDR3 region has 13 residues. Trimming removed 3 bases at V and 3 bases at J, with 6 bases between. CDR3 amino acids: CASSLAGGNTIYF. In DNA, the CDR3 is TGTGCCAGCAGTTTGGCGGGTGGAAACACCATATATTTT.

This clonotype was recorded a few times. The chain couples TRBV6-6 to TRBJ2-5; tentative D call: TRBD1 (6 bases). Germline V gives CDR1 MNHNY, CDR2 SVGAGI (reference sequence). CDR3 length: 15 residues. Deletions cut 6 bases from V and 2 bases from J, with 16 bases between. CDR3 in DNA: TGTGCCAGCAGGGACGGCTACAGGGCTCAAGAGACCCAGTACTTC. Translating it yields CASRDGYRAQETQYF.

This rearrangement joins TRBV4-3 to TRBJ2-1; D not resolved. The CDR3 consists of 14 residues. V was shortened by 0 bases and J by 7 bases, with 10 bases between the two germline ends. Per the germline V gene, CDR1 is LGHNA and CDR2 is YSLEER. In DNA, the CDR3 is TGCGCCAGCAGCCAAGAACTCGCGGTGAATGAGCAGTTCTTC. Translated: CASSQELAVNEQFF.

This clonotype was counted a few times. The rearrangement joins TRBV20-1 to TRBJ2-3; D call uncertain. CDR1 and CDR2 (germline): DFQATT, SNEGSKA (reference sequence). Trimming removed 0 bases from V and 11 bases from J, with 3 bases in between. The CDR3 extends over 9 amino acids. The DNA of the CDR3 is TGCAGTGCTAGAGATTTGCAGTATTTT. The encoded protein is CSARDLQYF.

This clonotype has a handful of counts. The gene calls are TRBV5-6 and TRBJ2-5; D is tentatively TRBD1 or TRBD2 (6 bases each). Germline V gene sequence: CDR1 SGHDT, CDR2 YYEEEE. The length of the CDR3 is 14 residues. V was clipped by 7 bases and J by 3 bases, with 16 bases between them. The CDR3 protein is CASLGVRGEETQYF. The CDR3 nucleotides are TGTGCCAGCTTGGGCGTTAGGGGGGAAGAGACCCAGTACTTC.

This chain joins TRBV7-9 and TRBJ2-7; D is perhaps TRBD1 (7 bases). Trimming removed 5 bases at V and 3 bases at J, with 17 bases between. This CDR3 contains 15 residues. Germline-derived CDR1 and CDR2 are SEHNR and FQNEAQ (reference sequence). For the CDR3, the DNA is TGTGCCAGCAGCCTAGGAGGGGGCTCACTCTACGAGCAGTACTTC. Translating gives CASSLGGGSLYEQYF.